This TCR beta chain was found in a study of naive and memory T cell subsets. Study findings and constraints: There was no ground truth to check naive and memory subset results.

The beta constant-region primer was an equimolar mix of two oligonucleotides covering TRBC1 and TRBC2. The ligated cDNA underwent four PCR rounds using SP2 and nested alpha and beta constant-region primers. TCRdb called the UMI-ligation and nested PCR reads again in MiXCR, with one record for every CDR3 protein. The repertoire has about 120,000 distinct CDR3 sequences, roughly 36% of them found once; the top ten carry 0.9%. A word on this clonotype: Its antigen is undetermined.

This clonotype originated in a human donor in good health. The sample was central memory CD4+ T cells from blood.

The CDR3: CASRLRQGQTGANVLTF. For the CDR3, the DNA is TGTGCCAGCAGGCTTCGACAGGGCCAGACTGGGGCCAACGTCCTGACTTTC. The gene calls are TRBV3-1 and TRBJ2-6; TRBD1 matches 7 bases. The germline V gene has CDR1 LGHDT and CDR2 YNNKEL (reference sequence). Trimming removed 6 bases from V and 2 bases from J; junction bases left unmatched: 10. The CDR3 covers 17 residues.